Presented here are 4 T cell receptor beta chains from one specimen sequenced in a study of blood T cell repertoires in COVID-19. The protocol was immunoSEQ multiplex PCR, while the TCRdb copy is restricted to in-frame clones and leaves out a portion. The table has tens of thousands of clones, roughly 80% seen once. Sequencing was performed on peripheral blood. Receptors were obtained from a human donor in a cohort sampled during active COVID-19.

V is TRBV27 and J is TRBJ2-1; 10 positions agree with TRBD2. With V trimmed by 6 bases and J by 0 bases, 2 bases remained unmatched. In germline, CDR1 is MNHEY, CDR2 SMNVEV (reference sequence). This CDR3 comprises 15 residues. This chain's CDR3 is CASRRLAGSYNEQFF. In DNA form, the CDR3 reads TGTGCCAGCAGGCGACTAGCGGGCTCCTACAATGAGCAGTTCTTC.

This clone was seen a few times. This rearrangement joins TRBV29-1 to TRBJ1-2; perhaps TRBD1 as D (6 bases). Germline V gene data show CDR1 as SQVTM and CDR2 as ANQGSEA. V was shortened by 4 bases and J by 6 bases, with 15 bases between the two germline ends. There are 13 residues in the CDR3. The CDR3 spells CSVGDRHRNGYTF. The CDR3 DNA reads as TGCAGCGTTGGTGACAGGCATAGGAATGGCTACACCTTC.

The chain joins TRBV2 to TRBJ1-1, with 9 bases aligning to TRBD1. The CDR3 extends over 13 amino acids. Trimming took 8 bases from V and 6 from J; bases not matched to a gene: 7. The V gene's germline CDR1 is SNHLY and CDR2 FYNNEI. The CDR3 region is CASGTGFISEAFF. The CDR3 nucleotides are TGTGCCAGCGGGACAGGGTTTATATCTGAAGCTTTCTTT.

The chain recombines TRBV6-5 with TRBJ1-2, with TRBD1 matching over 8 bases. Germline CDR1 reads MNHEY; CDR2 reads SVGAGI. The CDR3 runs 15 residues. V trimming: 8 bases; J trimming: 0 bases; junction bases outside the gene matches: 8. As DNA, the CDR3 is TGTGCCAGCGTCGGCAGGGGGCATCCTAACTATGGCTACACCTTC. It encodes CASVGRGHPNYGYTF.